These 18 T cell receptor beta chains share one sample of origin, sequenced in a study of blood T cell repertoires in COVID-19. Sequenced by immunoSEQ multiplex PCR; TCRdb stores in-frame clones only, minus some. The table shows some 130,000 clones, with roughly 83% occurring only once. The sequenced material came from peripheral blood. Source of these receptors: a man aged 60 to 75 with acute or convalescent COVID-19.

CDR3 DNA sequence: TGCGCCAGCAGCCAATCATCAGGGGGCGCTTATGGCTACACCTTC. Amino acid sequence: CASSQSSGGAYGYTF. This chain uses TRBV4-1 with TRBJ1-2; 8 nucleotides agree with TRBD1. This CDR3 is 15 amino acids long. The germline gives CDR1 MGHRA, CDR2 YSYEKL. The ends lost 2 bases at V and 5 bases at J; junction bases unmatched: 7.

In this sample, this clone turned up once. CDR3 sequence reads: CASSHRKLGTGSTEAFF. CDR3 sequence (DNA): TGTGCCAGCAGTCACCGAAAATTGGGGACAGGGAGTACTGAAGCTTTCTTT. This chain connects TRBV6-2 or TRBV6-3 to TRBJ1-1; 9 bases line up with TRBD1. Germline CDR1 MNHEY, CDR2 SVGEGT. CDR3 length: 17 residues. J lost 5 bases, V lost 5 bases, and 15 bases had no gene match.

The rearrangement joins TRBV30 to TRBJ1-1; 9 nucleotides agree with TRBD1. The CDR3 contains 14 residues. With 2 bases clipped from V and 3 bases from J, the junction kept 4 bases outside the gene matches. Germline assignment: CDR1 GTSNPN and CDR2 SVGIG (reference sequence). This CDR3 reads CAWSSGTGYTEAFF. Written as DNA, the CDR3 is TGTGCCTGGAGTTCCGGGACAGGGTACACTGAAGCTTTCTTT.

V usage is TRBV29-1 and J usage is TRBJ2-3, with 7 bases that match TRBD1. Trimming cost V 4 bases and J 5 bases; bases outside gene matches: 6. In germline, CDR1 is SQVTM, CDR2 ANQGSEA. The CDR3 length is 13 residues. The DNA for the CDR3 is TGCAGCGTTGTAATAGGGGGCGAAGATACGCAGTATTTT. Protein product: CSVVIGGEDTQYF.

This clone was observed once. The chain recombines TRBV6-5 with TRBJ2-7; D perhaps matches TRBD1 (5 bases). V was pared by 4 bases and J by 4 bases, with 14 bases between. The CDR3 is made up of 14 amino acids. The germline CDR1 and CDR2 sequences are MNHEY and SVGAGI. The CDR3 loop is CASSSLGASYEQYF. The CDR3 DNA follows: TGTGCCAGCAGTTCTCTAGGGGCCAGTTACGAGCAGTACTTC.

V and J are TRBV3-1 (or the pseudogene TRBV3-2) and TRBJ1-1; D ambiguous. Germline CDR1 LGHDT, CDR2 YNNKEL (reference sequence). CDR3 length: 14 amino acids. Deletions cut 4 bases from V and 4 bases from J, with 13 bases between. In DNA form, the CDR3 reads TGTGCCAGCAGCCCGGCTAAGCGGTCCACTGAAGCTTTCTTT. The encoded protein is CASSPAKRSTEAFF.

The J gene is TRBJ2-5, the V gene TRBV25-1; unclear D gene. Deletions cut 4 bases from V and 1 base from J, with 19 bases between. The CDR3 is 17 amino acids. The germline V gene has CDR1 MGHDK and CDR2 SYGVNS. The CDR3 spells CASSALSPLSGQETQYF. The CDR3 DNA follows: TGTGCCAGCAGTGCCCTCTCCCCCTTGTCAGGCCAAGAGACCCAGTACTTC.

The chain has TRBV5-1 and TRBJ2-1, with D possibly TRBD2 on 8 matching bases. Germline loops: CDR1 SGHRS, CDR2 YFSETQ. This CDR3 has 16 amino acids. Trimming took off 0 bases at V and 8 bases at J, with 18 bases between the two ends. The CDR3 region has the DNA TGCGCCAGCAGCTTGGAGGGGGCGGGAGGAGTGCATGAGCAGTTCTTC. Its protein product is CASSLEGAGGVHEQFF. The full variable domain, with the rest looked up from reference TRBV5-1 and TRBJ2-1, is KAGVTQTPRYLIKTRGQQVTLSCSPISGHRSVSWYQQTPGQGLQFLFEYFSETQRNKGNFPGRFSGRQFSNSRSEMNVSTLELGDSALYLCASSLEGAGGVHEQFFGPGTRLTVL.

The chain joins TRBV30 to TRBJ2-5; no reliable D call. This CDR3 has 12 amino acids. Per the germline V gene, CDR1 is GTSNPN and CDR2 is SVGIG (reference sequence). With 8 bases removed from V and 0 bases from J, the gap between germline ends came to 10 bases. The chain's CDR3 is CAGSRYQETQYF. In DNA form, the CDR3 reads TGTGCCGGCTCCAGATACCAAGAGACCCAGTACTTC.

The V call is TRBV19, the J call TRBJ2-1, with 7 positions matching TRBD1. The CDR3 consists of 16 residues. V was pared by 7 bases and J by 0 bases, with 9 bases of the junction left unmatched. Germline loops: CDR1 LNHDA, CDR2 SQIVND (reference sequence). The CDR3 region has the DNA TGTGCCAGTACCTCGATAACAGGGGTCTCCTACAATGAGCAGTTCTTC. Residues: CASTSITGVSYNEQFF.

This clone was observed a handful of times. The gene calls are TRBV5-1 and TRBJ1-1; no clear D gene. Germline CDR1 SGHRS, CDR2 YFSETQ. The CDR3 runs 14 residues. V was shortened by 0 bases and J by 1 base, with 7 bases between the two germline ends. CDR3 residues: CASSLDGSNTEAFF. DNA of the CDR3: TGCGCCAGCAGCTTGGACGGTTCGAACACTGAAGCTTTCTTT. Full variable domain (outside the CDR3, taken from reference TRBV5-1 and TRBJ1-1): KAGVTQTPRYLIKTRGQQVTLSCSPISGHRSVSWYQQTPGQGLQFLFEYFSETQRNKGNFPGRFSGRQFSNSRSEMNVSTLELGDSALYLCASSLDGSNTEAFFGQGTRLTVV.

The chain has TRBV9 and TRBJ1-3; D is ambiguous. The CDR3 has 16 amino acids. Germline CDR1 reads SGDLS; CDR2 reads YYNGEE. Trimming stripped 0 bases from V and 0 bases from J, with 10 bases between. For the CDR3, the DNA is TGTGCCAGCAGCGTAGCGGGTGGAGACTCTGGAAACACCATATATTTT. Translation gives CASSVAGGDSGNTIYF.

V is TRBV7-8 and J is TRBJ2-5; 13 nucleotides agree with TRBD2. The CDR3 extends over 18 amino acids. Per germline, CDR1 SGHVS and CDR2 FQNEAQ. J lost 3 bases, V lost 5 bases, and 12 bases had no gene match. CDR3 coding DNA: TGTGCCAGCAGCCACGGACTAGCGGGGGCGCGAGAGAAAGAGACCCAGTACTTC. Protein product: CASSHGLAGAREKETQYF.

This chain uses TRBV3-1 (or the pseudogene TRBV3-2) with TRBJ1-1; possible D gene TRBD1, 5 bases. V was clipped by 8 bases and J by 1 base, with 8 bases between them. Germline V CDR1 and CDR2: LGHDT, YNNKEL (reference sequence). This CDR3 region has 12 residues. CDR3 in DNA: TGTGCCAGCGGACACCGGAACACTGAAGCTTTCTTT. As protein: CASGHRNTEAFF.

The rearrangement joins TRBV4-1 to TRBJ2-7, with D tentatively TRBD1 (6 bases). Germline CDR1 reads MGHRA; CDR2 reads YSYEKL. The CDR3 runs to 14 residues. Trimming took off 1 base at V and 3 bases at J, with 10 bases between the two ends. In DNA form, the CDR3 reads TGCGCCAGCAGCCAAGCCAGGGGTTACTACGAGCAGTACTTC. Protein product: CASSQARGYYEQYF.

J is TRBJ2-7 and V is TRBV19; TRBD1 might be the D (6 bases). The CDR3 runs 15 residues. V dropped 2 bases and J dropped 3 bases, with 14 bases sitting between them. Germline values: CDR1 LNHDA, CDR2 SQIVND (reference sequence). In DNA, the CDR3 is TGTGCCAGTAGTATACTGGGGGCGGGTGACTACGAGCAGTACTTC. Translating gives CASSILGAGDYEQYF.

V usage is TRBV29-1 and J usage is TRBJ2-7; no reliable D call. The CDR3 runs to 12 residues. Germline lookup yields CDR1 SQVTM and CDR2 ANQGSEA. V was clipped by 8 bases and J by 0 bases, with 11 bases between them. Here the CDR3 reads CSPTGFSYEQYF. CDR3 nucleotides: TGCAGCCCGACGGGTTTCTCCTACGAGCAGTACTTC.

In its sample, this clone was seen a few times. The chain is built from TRBV5-1 and TRBJ2-7; 11 bases agree with TRBD2. With 1 base clipped from V and 0 bases from J, the junction kept 0 bases outside the gene matches. The length of the CDR3 is 15 residues. Germline CDR1 is SGHRS and CDR2 is YFSETQ. CDR3 nucleotide sequence: TGCGCCAGCAGCTTGACTAGCGGGAGCTCCTACGAGCAGTACTTC. Translation: CASSLTSGSSYEQYF.